This T cell receptor (beta chain) was sequenced for a study of CD8+CD57+ T cells in acquired aplastic anemia. Study as a whole: When averaged, DNA from sorted CD4+ and CD8+ cells came to 3 to 4 ug.

General study findings and limits: Patients and controls shared some 29 CD8+ CDR3 sequences, which appeared highly expressed in patients and within their immunodominant clones. Patients and controls had CD8+ Simpson's diversity values that were not significantly distinct.

Genomic DNA constituted the template upon which TCR beta VDJ and CDR3 profiling was performed. MiXCR, run by TCRdb on the reads, gives a single entry per CDR3 protein. The data show more than 250,000 distinct CDR3 sequences, 70% to 85% seen once. This clonotype was counted only a few times. Its antigen is currently unknown. Sequencing was done on patients that had shown CD8+CD57+ cell expansion by flow cytometry. No patient had been given any therapy when blood was sampled. Trimming stripped 7 bases from V and 1 base from J, with 11 bases between. The CDR3 length is 13 residues. The germline gives CDR1 ENHRY, CDR2 SYGVKD.

The J gene is TRBJ2-7, the V gene TRBV10-3; D is perhaps TRBD1 (6 bases). This TCR was sampled from a human donor with aplastic anemia. Sequenced: sorted CD4+, CD8+, or CD8+CD57+ T cells (not recorded which) from PBMCs. The CDR3 DNA reads as TGTGCCATCAAGGCAGGGGAGTCCTACGAGCAGTACTTC. It yields the protein CAIKAGESYEQYF.